The clone carrying this TCR beta chain was observed a few times. Its antigen remains unknown. This entry is derived from a study of T-cell memory formation after mild COVID-19. Study information: Across donors, TCR clusters were largely donor specific. Regarding the study as a whole: Pre-infection memory harbored some responding clones, suggesting cross-reactive memory joined. Nothing confirmed that second-wave clones peaking on day 37 were specific for SARS-CoV-2.

TCRdb independently ran MiXCR on the 5' RACE reads; one entry per CDR3 protein. The data show 300,000 to 400,000 distinct CDR3 sequences, approximately 15% seen once. Trimming pared 4 bases from V and 8 bases from J, leaving 12 bases between. The CDR3 spans 12 residues. Germline CDR1 and CDR2: SGHRS and YFSETQ. The sequencing sample was made of PBMCs or a T cell subset sorted from them (not recorded which). The TCR sequence derives from a man aged 18 to 30 who had mild COVID-19 (a few samples of this study predate the infection). Cell type and time point are not known. J is TRBJ1-2 and V is TRBV5-1; no definite D call. The CDR3 spells CASSAGLEGYTF. CDR3 in DNA: TGCGCCAGCAGCGCCGGCTTGGAAGGCTACACCTTC.